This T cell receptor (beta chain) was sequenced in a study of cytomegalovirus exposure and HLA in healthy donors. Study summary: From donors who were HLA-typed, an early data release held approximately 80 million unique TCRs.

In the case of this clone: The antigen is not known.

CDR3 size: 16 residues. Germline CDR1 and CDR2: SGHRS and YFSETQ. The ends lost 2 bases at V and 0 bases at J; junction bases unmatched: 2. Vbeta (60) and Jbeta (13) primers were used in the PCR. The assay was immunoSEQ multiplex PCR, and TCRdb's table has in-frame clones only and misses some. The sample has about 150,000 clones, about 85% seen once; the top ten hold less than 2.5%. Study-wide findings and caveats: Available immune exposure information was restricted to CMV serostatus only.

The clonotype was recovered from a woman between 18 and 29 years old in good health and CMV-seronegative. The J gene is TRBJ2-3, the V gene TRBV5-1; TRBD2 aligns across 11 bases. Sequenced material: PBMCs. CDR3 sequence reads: CASSFPSGGSTDTQYF. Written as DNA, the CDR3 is TGCGCCAGCAGCTTTCCTAGCGGGGGGAGCACAGATACGCAGTATTTT.